This entry lists 32 T cell receptor beta chains sequenced from one sample in a study of cytomegalovirus exposure and HLA in healthy donors. Use of 60 Vbeta and 13 Jbeta primers characterized the PCR. Sequencing used immunoSEQ multiplex PCR; TCRdb keeps in-frame clones, though not all of them. Counted here are a few hundred thousand clones, over 85% occurring once; the ten biggest clones make up approximately 2.2%. The sequencing input was PBMCs. These receptors were collected from a woman in her late teens or twenties in good health and CMV-seronegative.

The chain couples TRBV2 to TRBJ1-5, with D maybe TRBD1 (5 bases). Germline V gene lookup returns CDR1 SNHLY and CDR2 FYNNEI. This CDR3 spans 15 amino acids. V lost 5 bases and J lost 1, with 12 bases in between. CDR3 nucleotides: TGTGCCAGCAGTCGGGGGGGACTGAGCAATCAGCCCCAGCATTTT. It encodes CASSRGGLSNQPQHF.

This clone was picked up one time. The chain joins TRBV2 to TRBJ1-2; unclear D gene. CDR3 size: 12 residues. CDR1 and CDR2 (germline): SNHLY, FYNNEI. V lost 3 bases and J 7 bases, leaving 9 bases between the germline ends. CDR3 in amino acids: CASSEEGGGYTF. CDR3 DNA: TGTGCCAGCAGTGAGGAGGGTGGTGGCTACACCTTC.

This clone was counted only a few times. The chain uses TRBV12-5 and TRBJ2-1; tentative D call: TRBD2 (6 bases). V lost 7 bases to trimming and J lost 4 bases, with 11 bases between them. Germline loops: CDR1 LGHNT, CDR2 FRNRAP. The CDR3 extends over 13 amino acids. The CDR3 loop is CASALGTYNEQFF. CDR3 in DNA: TGTGCTAGTGCTCTGGGGACTTACAATGAGCAGTTCTTC.

This clone was observed a few times. V usage is TRBV29-1 and J usage is TRBJ2-3; the match to TRBD1 covers 12 bases. Unmatched junction bases numbered 3, after V lost 4 bases and J lost 4 bases. The CDR3 extends over 14 amino acids. In germline, CDR1 is SQVTM, CDR2 ANQGSEA. CDR3 coding DNA: TGCAGCGTTGGGGGGACAGGGGGCGCAGATACGCAGTATTTT. As protein: CSVGGTGGADTQYF.

As regards this clone: The same CDR3 also results from other DNA sequences found in this sample. The V call is TRBV29-1, the J call TRBJ2-2; 7 bases are shared with TRBD2. Trimming removed 0 bases from V and 4 bases from J; junction bases left unmatched: 8. The germline V gene has CDR1 SQVTM and CDR2 ANQGSEA. The CDR3 covers 16 residues. CDR3 protein: CSVEEPSGLSTGELFF. The CDR3 nucleotides are TGCAGCGTTGAAGAACCTAGCGGTTTGAGCACCGGGGAGCTGTTTTTT.

The V and J genes are TRBV21-1 and TRBJ1-1; the D call in the table, TRBD1, was not verified against the DNA. TRBV21-1 counts as a pseudogene. The CDR3 length is 15 residues. CDR3 protein: CASTTGTGEDTEAFF. CDR3 nucleotide sequence: TGTGCCAGCACCACCGGGACAGGGGAGGACACTGAAGCTTTCTTT.

The chain has TRBV6-5 and TRBJ1-2; D gene uncertain. CDR1 is MNHEY and CDR2 is SVGAGI in the germline V gene. The CDR3 spans 14 residues. With 0 bases removed from V and 8 bases from J, the gap between germline ends came to 13 bases. The CDR3 reads CASSYSMKGAGYTF. The CDR3 DNA reads as TGTGCCAGCAGTTACTCGATGAAGGGAGCGGGCTACACCTTC.

The chain combines TRBV9 with TRBJ2-2; weak D call: TRBD1 (6 bases). The CDR3 is made up of 15 amino acids. The V and J ends lost 8 bases and 1 base respectively, with 15 bases between them. CDR1 SGDLS and CDR2 YYNGEE come from the germline V gene. The CDR3 here is CASGGQSLNTGELFF. Here the CDR3 DNA reads TGTGCCAGTGGAGGACAGTCGTTGAACACCGGGGAGCTGTTTTTT.

This clone has just one count. The V and J genes are TRBV5-4 and TRBJ2-3, with D unclear. Per the germline V gene, CDR1 is SGHNT and CDR2 is YYREEE (reference sequence). The CDR3 consists of 10 residues. V lost 10 bases to trimming and J lost 8 bases, with 11 bases between them. The CDR3 region has the DNA TGTGCCCCCATCGGCGGTACGCAGTATTTT. It codes for CAPIGGTQYF.

This chain joins TRBV6-6 and TRBJ1-1; D perhaps matches TRBD1 (5 bases). The CDR3 extends over 15 amino acids. CDR1 and CDR2 from the germline V gene are MNHNY and SVGAGI (reference sequence). Trimming stripped 4 bases from V and 1 base from J, with 13 bases between. CDR3 amino acids: CASSSQVQWNTEAFF. CDR3 sequence (DNA): TGTGCCAGCAGTTCACAGGTACAGTGGAACACTGAAGCTTTCTTT.

This chain's CDR3 is CASSDSLREEKQFF. For the CDR3, the DNA is TGTGCCAGCAGTGACTCTCTGAGGGAGGAAAAGCAGTTCTTC. The rearrangement joins TRBV6-4 to TRBJ2-1, with TRBD2 as a possible D gene (6 bases). Germline V gene sequence: CDR1 MRHNA, CDR2 SNTAGT. Trimming pared 0 bases from V and 11 bases from J, leaving 14 bases between. There are 14 residues in the CDR3.

This rearrangement joins TRBV2 to TRBJ1-2; D not resolved. The V and J ends lost 3 bases and 3 bases respectively, with 11 bases between them. Germline values: CDR1 SNHLY, CDR2 FYNNEI. The CDR3 covers 14 residues. This chain's CDR3 is CASSEGLSHYGYTF. In nucleotides, the CDR3 is TGTGCCAGCAGTGAGGGCCTCTCCCACTATGGCTACACCTTC.

This chain links TRBV6-5 with TRBJ1-3; D not resolved. There are 16 residues in the CDR3. Trimming took off 0 bases at V and 1 base at J, with 10 bases between the two ends. The germline gives CDR1 MNHEY, CDR2 SVGAGI. The CDR3 region has the DNA TGTGCCAGCAGTTACTCGAGTAGGAGTTCTGGAAACACCATATATTTT. It is translated as CASSYSSRSSGNTIYF.

In its sample, this clone was seen a few times. This chain links TRBV27 with TRBJ1-1, with 7 positions matching TRBD1. The CDR3 is 15 amino acids. Trimming took 5 bases from V and 6 from J; bases not matched to a gene: 12. Germline V gene data show CDR1 as MNHEY and CDR2 as SMNVEV (reference sequence). In DNA form, the CDR3 reads TGTGCCAGCAGTAGAGAGGGGGCCCAGAGCCCTGAAGCTTTCTTT. Translation: CASSREGAQSPEAFF.

This sequence joins TRBV5-1 and TRBJ1-2, with D perhaps TRBD1 (5 bases). The CDR3 consists of 14 residues. Germline lookup yields CDR1 SGHRS and CDR2 YFSETQ. V was cut by 3 bases and J by 9 bases, with 18 bases left in between. CDR3 in amino acids: CASSSDGRGLSYTF. CDR3 sequence (DNA): TGCGCCAGCAGCTCGGACGGTAGGGGTTTGAGCTACACCTTC.

This clone was seen just once. The chain has TRBV9 and TRBJ2-1; 8 bases map to TRBD2. V lost 0 bases, J lost 6 bases, and 2 bases stayed unmatched. CDR1 and CDR2 (germline): SGDLS, YYNGEE. This CDR3 is 14 amino acids long. This chain's CDR3 is CASSVDLAGNEQFF. CDR3 DNA: TGTGCCAGCAGCGTAGACCTAGCGGGCAATGAGCAGTTCTTC.

The chain joins TRBV5-1 to TRBJ1-4, with D tentatively TRBD1 (6 bases). The CDR3 length is 14 residues. Germline V lookup: CDR1 SGHRS, CDR2 YFSETQ. The V end was cut by 3 bases, the J end by 2 bases, with 8 bases between. This chain's CDR3 is CASSSQGTNEKLFF. The CDR3 DNA is TGCGCCAGCAGCTCCCAGGGGACTAATGAAAAACTGTTTTTT.

Note on this clone: One end of the junction fails to match germline, which may point to a read error. V is TRBV29-1 and J is TRBJ1-1, with D uncertain. The CDR3 extends over 13 amino acids. Germline V gives CDR1 SQVTM, CDR2 ANQGSEA. CDR3 amino acids: CSVEGSMNTEAFF. The CDR3 DNA reads TGCAGCGTCGAAGGTAGCATGAACACTGAAGCTTTCTTT.

The V call is TRBV6-1, the J call TRBJ1-5, with 7 bases identical to TRBD1. The V segment lost 9 bases and the J segment 3 bases; nucleotides outside the gene matches: 5. Per germline, CDR1 MNHNS and CDR2 SASEGT. The CDR3 extends over 13 amino acids. As DNA, the CDR3 is TGTGCCAGTGTGGACAGGAACAATCAGCCCCAGCATTTT. The encoded protein is CASVDRNNQPQHF.

This rearrangement joins TRBV7-2 to TRBJ2-7; a possible D gene is TRBD2 (6 bases). CDR1 SGHTA and CDR2 FQGNSA come from the germline V gene. Trimming shortened V by 2 bases and J by 7 bases, and 27 bases separated the two germline ends. The CDR3 is 18 amino acids. DNA for the CDR3: TGTGCCAGCAGCTTAAATCGGTTCTCCCGGGCCTCGGCGGGGGAGCAGTACTTC. Encoded protein: CASSLNRFSRASAGEQYF.

V usage is TRBV7-9 and J usage is TRBJ1-1; 8 bases line up with TRBD1. The V and J ends lost 3 bases and 2 bases, in that order; junction bases with no gene match: 5. CDR3 length equals 15 residues. The germline gives CDR1 SEHNR, CDR2 FQNEAQ (reference sequence). The CDR3 reads CASSFRTGRNTEAFF. The CDR3 region has the DNA TGTGCCAGCAGCTTCCGGACAGGGCGAAACACTGAAGCTTTCTTT.

This rearrangement joins TRBV7-8 to TRBJ2-7, with no clear D. Deletions cut 2 bases from V and 7 bases from J, with 12 bases between. The CDR3 loop spans 13 amino acids. Germline-derived CDR1 and CDR2 are SGHVS and FQNEAQ. The CDR3 nucleotides read TGTGCCAGCAGCTTATGGTTAGCAGAAGAGCAGTACTTC. As protein: CASSLWLAEEQYF.

This chain uses TRBV15 with TRBJ2-5; a possible D gene is TRBD1 (6 bases). V was cut by 1 base and J by 5 bases, with 11 bases left in between. Germline CDR1 reads LNHNV; CDR2 reads YYDKDF (reference sequence). The CDR3 has 14 residues. CDR3 DNA sequence: TGTGCCACCAGCAGAGGAGGGGGTAAGGAGACCCAGTACTTC. This sequence encodes CATSRGGGKETQYF. The entire variable domain, with the rest obtained from reference TRBV15 and TRBJ2-5, is as follows: DAMVIQNPRYQVTQFGKPVTLSCSQTLNHNVMYWYQQKSSQAPKLLFHYYDKDFNNEADTPDNFQSRRPNTSFCFLDIRSPGLGDTAMYLCATSRGGGKETQYFGPGTRLLVL.

The V call is TRBV6-5, the J call TRBJ1-4, with D possibly TRBD1 on 6 matching bases. CDR1 is MNHEY, CDR2 SVGAGI, per germline. Trimming took off 4 bases at V and 8 bases at J, with 20 bases between the two ends. The CDR3 has 16 amino acids. CDR3 DNA sequence: TGTGCCAGCAGTTCCTTAAGACAGGCCCGACGGGAAAAACTGTTTTTT. The encoded protein is CASSSLRQARREKLFF.

The chain is built from TRBV6-6 and TRBJ1-2; weak D call: TRBD1 (6 bases). CDR3 length equals 12 residues. Germline lookup yields CDR1 MNHNY and CDR2 SVGAGI (reference sequence). With 5 bases removed from V and 5 bases from J, the gap between germline ends came to 9 bases. Here the CDR3 DNA reads TGTGCCAGCAGTACAACAGGGTATGGCTACACCTTC. The encoded protein is CASSTTGYGYTF.

The chain joins TRBV5-8 to TRBJ1-2, with 11 bases matching TRBD1. Trimming took 3 bases from V and 1 from J; bases not matched to a gene: 8. Germline assignment: CDR1 SGHTS and CDR2 YDEGEE. The CDR3 spans 17 residues. CDR3 sequence reads: CASSSLDRGPGNYGYTF. CDR3 bases: TGTGCCAGCAGCTCCTTGGACAGGGGGCCTGGTAACTATGGCTACACCTTC.

This chain connects TRBV5-5 to TRBJ2-7; 8 bases match TRBD1. With 4 bases clipped from V and 0 bases from J, the junction kept 12 bases outside the gene matches. Germline V gene data show CDR1 as SGHKS and CDR2 as YYEKEE (reference sequence). The CDR3 runs to 17 residues. For the CDR3, the DNA is TGTGCCAGCAGCGCCGAGTCCTGGACAGGGATCTCCTACGAGCAGTACTTC. Translated, it gives CASSAESWTGISYEQYF. Variable domain in full (rest from reference TRBV5-5 and TRBJ2-7): DAGVTQSPTHLIKTRGQQVTLRCSPISGHKSVSWYQQVLGQGPQFIFQYYEKEERGRGNFPDRFSARQFPNYSSELNVNALLLGDSALYLCASSAESWTGISYEQYFGPGTRLTVT.

The V call is TRBV5-1, the J call TRBJ2-2, with 12 bases identical to TRBD2. The CDR3 covers 19 residues. The ends lost 6 bases at V and 4 bases at J; junction bases unmatched: 16. Germline CDR1 and CDR2: SGHRS and YFSETQ. Written as DNA, the CDR3 is TGCGCCAGCAACTCACGGCCCCCTAGCGGGGGGGTCCGCACCGGGGAGCTGTTTTTT. It translates to CASNSRPPSGGVRTGELFF.

This clone was counted between two and nine times. V gene TRBV6-1 combines with J gene TRBJ1-5; D unclear. Per the germline V gene, CDR1 is MNHNS and CDR2 is SASEGT. The CDR3 runs to 11 residues. With 7 bases removed from V and 4 bases from J, the gap between germline ends came to 5 bases. The CDR3 region has the DNA TGTGCCAGCAACGGGAATCAGCCCCAGCATTTT. It codes for CASNGNQPQHF.

J is TRBJ2-1 and V is TRBV19, with 7 bases lining up with TRBD2. CDR1 and CDR2 (germline): LNHDA, SQIVND (reference sequence). The CDR3 has 14 amino acids. J was trimmed by 4 bases and V by 3 bases; bases with no gene match: 3. The CDR3 DNA follows: TGTGCCAGTAGTATGTGGGGGGGATACAATGAGCAGTTCTTC. Amino acid sequence: CASSMWGGYNEQFF.

Note on this clone: The junction departs from germline at one end; a sequencing error may be responsible. The chain couples TRBV7-9 to TRBJ2-1; D possibly corresponds to TRBD2 (6 bases). This CDR3 has 15 amino acids. The germline V gene has CDR1 SEHNR and CDR2 FQNEAQ (reference sequence). The CDR3 region is CSSSPRLRDFKIQFF. In nucleotides, the CDR3 is TGTTCCAGCAGCCCCCGATTAAGGGACTTCAAAATTCAGTTCTTC.

The chain recombines TRBV6-5 with TRBJ2-4, with D unclear. V was cut by 5 bases and J by 3 bases, with 11 bases left in between. Germline lookup yields CDR1 MNHEY and CDR2 SVGAGI. This CDR3 contains 14 residues. The CDR3 DNA sequence: TGTGCCAGCAGTAGCGACGGCTTCAAAAACATTCAGTACTTC. It encodes CASSSDGFKNIQYF.